This T cell receptor beta chain was captured in a study of blood T cell repertoires in COVID-19. Looking at the study overall: The analysed material was cDNA or gDNA that came from T cells, B-cell-depleted T cells, or PBMCs.

Per the study methods: It was from reference gene primer amplification that nucleated cell counts were estimated. TCRdb's copy holds only in-frame clones and misses some; the assay was immunoSEQ multiplex PCR. The V and J calls and clone size are taken from that table; D and trimming were inferred from the DNA. This sample has approximately 190,000 clones, with about 93% found just once. V was cut by 1 base and J by 1 base, with 14 bases left in between. The CDR3 is made up of 17 amino acids. Germline CDR1 reads LGHNA; CDR2 reads YNFKEQ. The chain employs TRBV4-2 and TRBJ1-5; possible D gene TRBD1, 5 bases. The TCR sequence derives from a man in his fifties or sixties with acute or convalescent COVID-19. Specimen: peripheral blood. This CDR3 reads CASSQAGAPASNQPQHF. CDR3 DNA: TGTGCCAGCAGCCAAGCTGGGGCGCCTGCGAGCAATCAGCCCCAGCATTTT.